Sequencing of this T cell receptor (beta chain) was carried out in a study of blood T cell repertoires in COVID-19. Per the original data handling: Amplification with reference gene primers provided the estimates of nucleated cell counts. Method: immunoSEQ multiplex PCR; TCRdb's copy keeps in-frame clones and lacks some. Clone size and V and J calls were adopted from that table, with D and trimming inferred from the DNA. The data contain 350,000 to 450,000 clones, about 90% of them singletons. The CDR3 has 12 amino acids. With 6 bases removed from V and 1 base from J, the gap between germline ends came to 9 bases. Per the germline V gene, CDR1 is SQVTM and CDR2 is ANQGSEA. Individuals drawn from some 25 US areas were about 18 to 90 years old.

This receptor was taken from a woman younger than 45 who had recovered from COVID-19. V usage is TRBV29-1 and J usage is TRBJ1-1; possible D gene TRBD1, 5 bases. The sample was PBMCs or T cells enriched from blood (not recorded which). The CDR3 sequence: CSVQTGNTEAFF. CDR3 bases: TGCAGCGTCCAAACAGGGAACACTGAAGCTTTCTTT.